In this sample, the clone carrying this T cell receptor (beta chain) turned up once. This record belongs to a study of blood T cell repertoires in COVID-19. Overall study context: Samples taken during acute and convalescent COVID-19 were collected in the United States, Italy and Spain. Sources were T cells, B-cell-depleted T cells, or PBMCs; the material itself was cDNA or gDNA.

Per the original data handling: Reference gene primers were amplified, and this amplification served to estimate nucleated cell counts. The table came from immunoSEQ multiplex PCR; TCRdb's copy has only in-frame clones and leaves some out. That table is the source of V, J and clone size, and D and trimming were worked out from the DNA. The table shows roughly 330,000 clones, with 87% occurring only once. CDR3 size: 13 residues. V was cut by 5 bases and J by 4 bases, with 11 bases left in between. Seattle patients were enrolled while actively infected and followed longitudinally. This chain links TRBV12-3 or TRBV12-4 with TRBJ2-5; tentatively, D is TRBD1 (6 bases). The sequence was obtained from a man aged 30 to 39 with COVID-19, enrolled during active disease. Sequenced: peripheral blood. The CDR3 bases are TGTGCCAGCAGTACCGACAGGCTAGAGACCCAGTACTTC. It translates to CASSTDRLETQYF.